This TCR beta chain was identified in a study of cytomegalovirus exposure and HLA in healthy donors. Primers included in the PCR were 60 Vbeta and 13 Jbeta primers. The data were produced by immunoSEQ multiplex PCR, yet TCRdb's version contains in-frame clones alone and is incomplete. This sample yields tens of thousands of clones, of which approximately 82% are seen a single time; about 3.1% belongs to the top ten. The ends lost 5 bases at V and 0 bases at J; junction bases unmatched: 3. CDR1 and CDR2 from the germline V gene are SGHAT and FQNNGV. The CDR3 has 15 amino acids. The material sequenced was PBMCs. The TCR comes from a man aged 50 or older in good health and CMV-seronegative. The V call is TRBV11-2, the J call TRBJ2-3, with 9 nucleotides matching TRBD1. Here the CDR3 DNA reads TGTGCCAGCAGCAAAGGGACAGGGAGCACAGATACGCAGTATTTT. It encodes CASSKGTGSTDTQYF.